The next 3 T cell receptor beta chains were all read from a single sample in a study of shared clonotypes between healthy human individuals (TCRdb year 2020). Library preparation was by the immunoSEQ multiplex PCR assay. TCRdb retrieved this table from immuneACCESS and kept in-frame rearrangements only. Not all clones are present; in checked studies, unresolved V genes account for under half, and no reason is known for the remainder. This sample holds fewer than 600,000 clones; 75% to 85% were observed only once. The ten largest clones represent approximately 13% of the sample. The sample consisted of PBMCs. The source of these receptors is a woman aged 40 to 50 in good health. Some clones in this sample may be carry-over from other donors' samples.

The chain combines TRBV5-1 with TRBJ2-5; the D gene is possibly TRBD1 (6 bases). Germline V lookup: CDR1 SGHRS, CDR2 YFSETQ. Trimming shortened V by 6 bases and J by 5 bases, and 17 bases separated the two germline ends. There are 14 residues in the CDR3. The CDR3 nucleotides are TGCGCCAGCACCCCAAACAGGGCCTGGGAGACCCAGTACTTC. This sequence encodes CASTPNRAWETQYF.

V and J are TRBV7-9 and TRBJ1-1; the match to TRBD1 covers 8 bases. The J segment lost 0 bases and the V segment lost 5 bases, leaving 8 bases of the junction unmatched. Looked up from germline, CDR1 is SEHNR and CDR2 is FQNEAQ (reference sequence). This CDR3 is 16 amino acids long. The CDR3 sequence is CASSPFQGALNTEAFF. The DNA for the CDR3 is TGTGCCAGCAGCCCTTTCCAGGGGGCCCTGAACACTGAAGCTTTCTTT.

The chain has TRBV5-4 and TRBJ2-7; 10 nucleotides agree with TRBD2. Germline loops: CDR1 SGHNT, CDR2 YYREEE (reference sequence). This CDR3 contains 14 residues. The trim removed 3 bases at V and 4 bases at J, leaving 4 bases unmatched. CDR3 loop: CASSSAGGSYEQYF. CDR3 DNA sequence: TGTGCCAGCAGCTCAGCGGGAGGGTCTTACGAGCAGTACTTC.